This T cell receptor beta chain was sequenced during a study of cytomegalovirus exposure and HLA in healthy donors. Whole-study results and caveats: As a later analysis showed, a missense DCLRE1C variant was linked to trimming of TCR beta V- and J-genes. The authors judged a highly shared variant cluster likely a sequencing artifact. The study recorded over 150 TCR beta chains that were cytomegalovirus-associated.

Trimming cost V 2 bases and J 5 bases, with 18 bases left between them. This CDR3 is built from 15 residues. Germline loops: CDR1 GTSNPN, CDR2 SVGIG (reference sequence). Vbeta (60) and Jbeta (13) primers were used in the PCR. Under the authors' procedure: About 9.9 million of the roughly 80 million unique TCR beta chains counted in a later analysis were shared. Generated by immunoSEQ multiplex PCR, the TCRdb table keeps only in-frame clones and is missing some. V, J and clone size reflect that table, while D and trimming were determined from the DNA. This table lists around 55,000 clones. Comments on this clone: Its antigen remains unidentified.

This TCR derives from a man aged 45-65 years in good health and CMV-seropositive. Sequencing was done on a sample of PBMCs. The chain joins TRBV30 to TRBJ2-5; tentatively, D is TRBD1 (5 bases). The CDR3 reads CAWSLGPKYGETQYF. In DNA, the CDR3 is TGTGCCTGGAGTTTGGGGCCAAAGTACGGGGAGACCCAGTACTTC.